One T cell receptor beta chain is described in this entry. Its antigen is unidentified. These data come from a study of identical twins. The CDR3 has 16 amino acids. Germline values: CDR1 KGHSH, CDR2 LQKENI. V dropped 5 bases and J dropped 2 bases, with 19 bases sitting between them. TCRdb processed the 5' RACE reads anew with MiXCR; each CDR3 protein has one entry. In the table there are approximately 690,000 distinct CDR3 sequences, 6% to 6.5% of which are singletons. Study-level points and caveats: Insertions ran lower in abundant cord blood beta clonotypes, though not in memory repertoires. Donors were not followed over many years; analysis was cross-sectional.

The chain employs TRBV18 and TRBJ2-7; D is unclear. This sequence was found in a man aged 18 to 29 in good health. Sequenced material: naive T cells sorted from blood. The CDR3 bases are TGTGCCAGCTCAACGGAGCGCCAACTACTACCCTACGAGCAGTACGTC. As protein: CASSTERQLLPYEQYV.